A selection of T cell receptor beta chains follows, all from one sample in a study of T cell responses to AZD1222 COVID-19 vaccine. Sequenced by immunoSEQ multiplex PCR; TCRdb stores in-frame clones only, minus some. The sample contains roughly 200,000 clones, roughly 92% of which appear only once. The material sequenced was peripheral blood, taken 28 days after the second AZD1222 dose. These receptors were obtained from an adult who received the AZD1222 COVID-19 vaccine. Each CDR3 is given with its conserved first and last residue. The D gene is left open where the match is weak. Not all rows give a size; the values are once, few, many and, for expanded clones, a class.

.	.	TRBV3-1/TRBV3-2	TRBJ1-1	CASSQVQSPEAFF	TGTGCCAGCAGCCAAGTGCAGTCACCTGAAGCTTTCTTT
few	.	TRBV6-5	TRBJ1-1	CASSLHGTVNTEAFF	TGTGCCAGCAGCCTACATGGGACGGTGAACACTGAAGCTTTCTTT
.	.	TRBV28	TRBJ1-2	CASSLVGFGYTF	TGTGCCAGCAGTTTAGTCGGGTTTGGCTACACCTTC
.	TRBD1	TRBV28	TRBJ1-1	CASEEPGTGGVGTEAFF	TGTGCCAGCGAAGAGCCCGGGACAGGGGGTGTTGGCACTGAAGCTTTCTTT
.	.	TRBV27	TRBJ2-5	CASSLRGRGETQYF	TGTGCCAGCAGTTTACGGGGGCGCGGGGAGACCCAGTACTTC
.	TRBD1	TRBV7-3	TRBJ2-2	CASSQSRDRARVGELFF	TGTGCCAGCAGCCAGTCCCGGGACAGGGCCCGTGTCGGGGAGCTGTTTTTT
few	TRBD2	TRBV7-2	TRBJ2-7	CASSFSGRASGRNEQYF	TGTGCCAGCAGCTTTAGCGGCCGGGCTAGCGGGAGGAACGAGCAGTACTTC
.	.	TRBV28	TRBJ2-1	CASRLNIGTPFEQFF	TGTGCCAGCAGGTTAAACATCGGAACCCCATTCGAGCAGTTCTTC
.	.	TRBV5-4	TRBJ1-2	CASSLGGPNYGYTF	TGTGCCAGCAGCTTGGGGGGGCCCAACTATGGCTACACCTTC
.	.	TRBV30	TRBJ1-3	CAWSGGFSGNTIYF	TGTGCCTGGAGTGGGGGGTTCTCTGGAAACACCATATATTTT
.	.	TRBV6-4	TRBJ2-1	CASSGGTGLKKYNEQFF	TGTGCCAGCAGTGGGGGTACAGGGCTAAAAAAATACAATGAGCAGTTCTTC
.	.	TRBV6-6	TRBJ2-7	CASSYLPAGRDEQYF	TGTGCCAGCAGTTACCTCCCGGCAGGGCGCGACGAGCAGTACTTC
.	.	TRBV7-9	TRBJ1-1	CASSLAGTLGTEAFF	TGTGCCAGCAGCTTAGCCGGGACCCTGGGGACTGAAGCTTTCTTT
.	.	TRBV28	TRBJ1-2	CASNVYGGDYGYTF	TGTGCCAGCAACGTTTATGGGGGGGACTATGGCTACACCTTC
.	.	TRBV10-2	TRBJ2-3	CASIPGGIADTQYF	TGCGCCAGCATACCGGGTGGTATCGCAGATACGCAGTATTTT
.	.	TRBV15	TRBJ1-1	CATSRDGTTEAFF	TGTGCCACCAGCAGAGACGGGACAACTGAAGCTTTCTTT
once	TRBD1	TRBV7-9	TRBJ2-6	CASSSGQGRANVLTF	TGTGCCAGCAGTTCGGGACAGGGAAGGGCCAACGTCCTGACTTTC
.	.	TRBV19	TRBJ2-1	CASTDAPGSSYNEQFF	TGTGCCAGTACCGACGCACCAGGGAGCTCCTACAATGAGCAGTTCTTC
.	.	TRBV6-5	TRBJ1-4	CASSTPPGVQLFF	TGTGCCAGCAGTACCCCCCCCGGGGTCCAACTGTTTTTT
.	.	TRBV28	TRBJ1-6	CASRTQGLTNSPLHF	TGTGCCAGCAGAACCCAGGGACTGACTAATTCACCCCTCCACTTT
.	.	TRBV28	TRBJ2-7	CASSLWGSYEQYF	TGTGCCAGCAGTCTATGGGGCAGCTACGAGCAGTACTTC
.	TRBD2	TRBV9	TRBJ2-3	CASSALALADTQYF	TGTGCCAGCAGCGCACTAGCGCTGGCAGATACGCAGTATTTT
once	.	TRBV5-5	TRBJ2-5	CASTTPPVETQYF	TGTGCCAGCACCACCCCCCCGGTGGAGACCCAGTACTTC
.	.	TRBV28	TRBJ1-1	CASSESGRANTEAFF	TGTGCCAGCAGCGAATCGGGACGGGCAAACACTGAAGCTTTCTTT
.	TRBD2	TRBV20-1	TRBJ2-7	CSASGLAESYEQYF	TGCAGTGCTAGTGGGCTAGCGGAATCCTACGAGCAGTACTTC
.	.	TRBV30	TRBJ2-7	CAWSVLRRTASYEQYF	TGTGCCTGGAGCGTATTACGTCGGACGGCCTCCTACGAGCAGTACTTC
.	.	TRBV20-1	TRBJ1-2	CSASSYGYTF	TGCAGTGCTAGCTCGTATGGCTACACCTTC
.	.	TRBV2	TRBJ2-7	CASSSFDSYEQYF	TGTGCCAGCAGTTCTTTTGACTCCTACGAGCAGTACTTC